This T cell receptor (beta chain) emerged from a study of blood T cell repertoires in COVID-19. Study-wide context: PBMCs, B-cell-depleted T cells, or T cells provided the cDNA or gDNA that made up the material.

How the authors handled the data: Amplification of reference gene primers was used by the study to estimate nucleated cell counts. Profiling relied on immunoSEQ multiplex PCR, and the TCRdb table lists in-frame clones only, not all of them. V, J and clone size are those of that table, while D and trimming were read from the DNA. The table lists over 150,000 clones, approximately 87% of them singletons, with less than 25% in the top ten. Specimen: peripheral blood. This TCR was sampled from a man between 65 and 85 years old with active or convalescent COVID-19.

The CDR3 bases are TGTGCCAGCAGTTACGCGCACGTTAGCACAGATACGCAGTATTTT. It translates to CASSYAHVSTDTQYF. J is TRBJ2-3 and V is TRBV6-2 or TRBV6-3; no firm D call. This CDR3 is 15 amino acids long. V lost 2 bases and J lost 0, with 9 bases in between. From germline, CDR1 is MNHEY and CDR2 SVGEGT.